A single sample is the source of the 31 T cell receptor beta chains below, sequenced in a study of PD-L1 blockade in urothelial cancer. Described time point: peripheral blood 6 weeks after treatment start. Using immunoSEQ multiplex PCR, the repertoire was profiled, and TCRdb retains in-frame clones only, with some absent. The sample records some 120,000 clones, roughly 91% being singletons. Sequenced material: PBMCs, taken around atezolizumab (anti-PD-L1) treatment. The origin of the receptors is a man in his fifties or sixties with urothelial cancer.

In its sample, this clone was seen once. The J gene is TRBJ2-5, the V gene TRBV15, with D possibly TRBD1 on 5 matching bases. Germline V gene data show CDR1 as LNHNV and CDR2 as YYDKDF (reference sequence). CDR3 size: 11 residues. V was shortened by 8 bases and J by 3 bases, with 7 bases between the two germline ends. CDR3 protein: CATATEETQYF. Written as DNA, the CDR3 is TGTGCCACCGCGACAGAAGAGACCCAGTACTTC.

The gene calls are TRBV18 and TRBJ2-1; 7 bases match TRBD1. From germline, CDR1 is KGHSH and CDR2 LQKENI. The CDR3 totals 14 residues. The V gene end was trimmed by 1 base and the J gene end by 6 bases; junction bases not matched to a gene: 3. The CDR3 loop is CASSPQGQPNEQFF. The CDR3 coding sequence is TGTGCCAGCTCACCACAGGGACAGCCCAATGAGCAGTTCTTC. Together with reference TRBV18 and TRBJ2-1, the CDR3 gives the full variable domain: NAGVMQNPRHLVRRRGQEARLRCSPMKGHSHVYWYRQLPEEGLKFMVYLQKENIIDESGMPKERFSAEFPKEGPSILRIQQVVRGDSAAYFCASSPQGQPNEQFFGPGTRLTVL.

The rearrangement joins TRBV7-8 to TRBJ2-5; TRBD1 matches 8 bases. Germline-derived CDR1 and CDR2 are SGHVS and FQNEAQ. This CDR3 spans 13 amino acids. Trimming removed 5 bases from V and 4 bases from J; junction bases left unmatched: 3. The CDR3 nucleotides read TGTGCCAGCAGCCTAGACAGGGGAGAGACCCAGTACTTC. As protein: CASSLDRGETQYF.

This clone showed up just once. The V call is TRBV11-3, the J call TRBJ2-1, with 11 bases identical to TRBD2. The CDR3 totals 18 residues. Germline-derived CDR1 and CDR2 are SGHNT and YENEEA. With 1 base clipped from V and 4 bases from J, the junction kept 9 bases outside the gene matches. The CDR3 sequence: CASSLGALLAGGYNEQFF. Here the CDR3 DNA reads TGTGCCAGCAGCTTAGGCGCCCTGCTAGCGGGGGGATACAATGAGCAGTTCTTC.

V gene TRBV11-2 combines with J gene TRBJ2-1, with 7 bases lining up with TRBD1. This CDR3 has 14 residues. CDR1 and CDR2 from the germline V gene are SGHAT and FQNNGV. V lost 7 bases to trimming and J lost 2 bases; unmatched junction nucleotides: 5. DNA for the CDR3: TGTGCCAGCACCTGGGGGACAGCCTACAATGAGCAGTTCTTC. Protein product: CASTWGTAYNEQFF. Full variable domain (rest looked up from reference TRBV11-2 and TRBJ2-1): EAGVAQSPRYKIIEKRQSVAFWCNPISGHATLYWYQQILGQGPKLLIQFQNNGVVDDSQLPKDRFSAERLKGVDSTLKIQPAKLEDSAVYLCASTWGTAYNEQFFGPGTRLTVL.

The gene calls are TRBV5-1 and TRBJ2-7; 7 nucleotides match TRBD1. Per the germline V gene, CDR1 is SGHRS and CDR2 is YFSETQ. The CDR3 is made up of 14 amino acids. Trimming at V came to 0 bases and at J to 6 bases, leaving 6 bases not matched to a gene. The CDR3: CASSLGGQVVEQYF. The CDR3 bases are TGCGCCAGCAGCTTGGGTGGACAGGTCGTCGAGCAGTACTTC.

Regarding this clone: Its ends do not fully match the called genes, so a read error is possible. The chain couples TRBV30 to TRBJ2-1; D not resolved. The CDR3 is 11 amino acids. Germline CDR1 is GTSNPN and CDR2 is SVGIG (reference sequence). The CDR3 nucleotides read TGTGCCTGGAGTTCTCTAAATTCCCCCCTCTTC. The encoded protein is CAWSSLNSPLF.

The V and J genes are TRBV28 and TRBJ2-3; 9 nucleotides match TRBD1. V lost 7 bases, J lost 3 bases, and 5 bases stayed unmatched. This CDR3 has 14 amino acids. Germline V gene lookup returns CDR1 MDHEN and CDR2 SYDVKM. The CDR3 sequence is CASTRDRVTDTQYF. DNA for the CDR3: TGTGCCAGCACTCGGGACAGGGTTACAGATACGCAGTATTTT.

DNA for the CDR3: TGTGCCAGCTCGCCAGCGGGACAAGAGACCCAGTACTTC. It translates to CASSPAGQETQYF. This chain uses TRBV28 with TRBJ2-5; 7 bases match TRBD2. The V gene end was trimmed by 8 bases and the J gene end by 2 bases; junction bases not matched to a gene: 5. The germline V gene has CDR1 MDHEN and CDR2 SYDVKM. The CDR3 is made up of 13 amino acids.

The table lists this clone with a count of one. V and J are TRBV27 and TRBJ2-3; tentatively, D is TRBD1 (6 bases). The germline V gene has CDR1 MNHEY and CDR2 SMNVEV (reference sequence). Trimming stripped 8 bases from V and 3 bases from J, with 15 bases between. This CDR3 comprises 14 residues. The CDR3 bases are TGTGCCAGCCGCAGGACAGTTGGGACAGATACGCAGTATTTT. This codes for CASRRTVGTDTQYF.

This clone appeared a few times. V gene TRBV29-1 combines with J gene TRBJ2-7; 7 positions agree with TRBD2. Germline CDR1 SQVTM, CDR2 ANQGSEA. The CDR3 runs to 13 residues. The J segment lost 5 bases and the V segment lost 4 bases, leaving 8 bases of the junction unmatched. DNA for the CDR3: TGCAGCGTTGTTGGGGAGGGGAACCACGAGCAGTACTTC. Its protein product is CSVVGEGNHEQYF.

The rearrangement links TRBV9 to TRBJ1-1; D ambiguous. Germline V CDR1 and CDR2: SGDLS, YYNGEE. The CDR3 extends over 15 amino acids. V was trimmed by 1 base and J by 4 bases, leaving 14 bases between them. CDR3 DNA sequence: TGTGCCAGCAGCGTAAATGAGTTCGGTTCCACTGAAGCTTTCTTT. Translating it yields CASSVNEFGSTEAFF. Using reference TRBV9 and TRBJ1-1 for the parts outside the CDR3, the full variable domain is DSGVTQTPKHLITATGQRVTLRCSPRSGDLSVYWYQQSLDQGLQFLIQYYNGEERAKGNILERFSAQQFPDLHSELNLSSLELGDSALYFCASSVNEFGSTEAFFGQGTRLTVV.

This clone has a single count. The chain employs TRBV4-1 and TRBJ2-3, with unresolved D. The CDR3 loop spans 12 amino acids. Trimming removed 4 bases at V and 4 bases at J, with 6 bases between. The germline gives CDR1 MGHRA, CDR2 YSYEKL. CDR3 protein: CASSLRADTQYF. DNA for the CDR3: TGCGCCAGCAGCCTTCGGGCAGATACGCAGTATTTT.

CDR3 protein: CASRGETGLEEQYF. As DNA, the CDR3 is TGTGCCAGCAGGGGTGAGACAGGGCTTGAAGAGCAGTACTTC. The genes are TRBV21-1 and TRBJ2-7; TRBD1 was called by the table and not checked on the DNA. TRBV21-1 has pseudogene status. The CDR3 totals 14 residues.

The V gene is TRBV15, the J gene TRBJ2-1; TRBD1 is a possible D gene (5 bases). The CDR3 is 15 residues long. V lost 3 bases to trimming and J lost 9 bases, with 18 bases between them. Germline CDR1 reads LNHNV; CDR2 reads YYDKDF (reference sequence). The CDR3 DNA sequence: TGTGCCACCAGCAGGGAACGGCCAGGGCTTGGTGAGCAGTTCTTC. Protein product: CATSRERPGLGEQFF.

The chain employs TRBV11-3 and TRBJ2-1; D may be TRBD1 (5 bases). V shed 5 bases and J shed 9 bases, with 14 bases lying between them. This CDR3 is 13 amino acids long. CDR1 and CDR2 (germline): SGHNT, YENEEA. The CDR3 is CASSGVGDGEQFF. Here the CDR3 DNA reads TGTGCCAGCAGCGGAGTAGGGGATGGTGAGCAGTTCTTC.

The CDR3 DNA reads TGTGCCAGCAGCTACGACCCCGGACAGGGAAACTATGGCTACACCTTC. Translated: CASSYDPGQGNYGYTF. The rearrangement joins TRBV5-4 to TRBJ1-2, with 8 bases aligning to TRBD1. Germline V gives CDR1 SGHNT, CDR2 YYREEE (reference sequence). There are 16 residues in the CDR3. The V gene end was trimmed by 3 bases and the J gene end by 2 bases; junction bases not matched to a gene: 9.

The rearrangement links TRBV2 to TRBJ1-6; TRBD1 is a possible D gene (5 bases). The CDR3 contains 14 residues. The germline V gene encodes CDR1 SNHLY and CDR2 FYNNEI. With 4 bases removed from V and 9 bases from J, the gap between germline ends came to 13 bases. The CDR3 sequence is CASSGDSGTSPLHF. The CDR3 DNA reads as TGTGCCAGCAGTGGTGACAGTGGTACTTCACCCCTCCACTTT.

V gene TRBV6-1 combines with J gene TRBJ2-3, with 9 bases lining up with TRBD2. The CDR3 runs 15 residues. Germline values: CDR1 MNHNS, CDR2 SASEGT. The J segment lost 3 bases and the V segment lost 6 bases, leaving 7 bases of the junction unmatched. CDR3 loop: CASRGAGGGTDTQYF. CDR3 nucleotide sequence: TGTGCCAGCAGGGGAGCGGGAGGAGGGACAGATACGCAGTATTTT.

The chain has TRBV28 and TRBJ2-7, with 8 bases identical to TRBD1. V was pared by 5 bases and J by 5 bases, with 11 bases of the junction left unmatched. The CDR3 has 15 amino acids. The germline V gene encodes CDR1 MDHEN and CDR2 SYDVKM. The CDR3 is CASSLPQGANDEQYF. The CDR3 DNA reads as TGTGCCAGCAGTCTCCCCCAGGGGGCGAACGACGAGCAGTACTTC.

This chain joins TRBV5-4 and TRBJ2-3; D perhaps matches TRBD2 (5 bases). The V end lost 4 bases, the J end lost 1 base, and 10 bases lay between the germline ends. Germline V gene sequence: CDR1 SGHNT, CDR2 YYREEE (reference sequence). The CDR3 length is 14 residues. CDR3 amino acids: CASSDSARTDTQYF. The CDR3 bases are TGTGCCAGCAGCGATAGCGCCCGCACAGATACGCAGTATTTT.

The genes are TRBV11-3 and TRBJ1-4, with D possibly matching TRBD1 (5 bases). In germline, CDR1 is SGHNT, CDR2 YENEEA. This CDR3 spans 18 amino acids. The V and J ends lost 5 bases and 8 bases respectively, with 27 bases between them. This CDR3 is CASSRTGTENLRGEKLFF. The CDR3 DNA reads as TGTGCCAGCAGCCGAACCGGGACTGAAAATCTGCGAGGCGAAAAACTGTTTTTT. Full variable domain (remainder filled in from reference TRBV11-3 and TRBJ1-4): EAGVVQSPRYKIIEKKQPVAFWCNPISGHNTLYWYLQNLGQGPELLIRYENEEAVDDSQLPKDRFSAERLKGVDSTLKIQPAELGDSAVYLCASSRTGTENLRGEKLFFGSGTQLSVL.

V gene TRBV5-6 combines with J gene TRBJ1-1; D is uncertain. V lost 3 bases and J lost 0, with 9 bases in between. The CDR3 is 14 residues long. CDR1 is SGHDT, CDR2 YYEEEE, per germline. The chain's CDR3 is CASSWRVMNTEAFF. CDR3 DNA: TGTGCCAGCAGCTGGCGGGTGATGAACACTGAAGCTTTCTTT.

The genes are TRBV5-1 and TRBJ1-5; D is possibly TRBD1 (5 bases). Trimming removed 0 bases at V and 6 bases at J, with 10 bases between. The CDR3 extends over 14 amino acids. The germline gives CDR1 SGHRS, CDR2 YFSETQ. Written as DNA, the CDR3 is TGCGCCAGCAGCTTGGCCGGAGGGACTCAGCCCCAGCATTTT. Protein: CASSLAGGTQPQHF.

This chain connects TRBV11-2 to TRBJ1-1, with a weak D call TRBD1 (5 bases). CDR1 SGHAT and CDR2 FQNNGV come from the germline V gene. The CDR3 totals 12 residues. Trimming took off 8 bases at V and 1 base at J, with 8 bases between the two ends. For the CDR3, the DNA is TGTGCCAGCCAGGGTCCGAACACTGAAGCTTTCTTT. Its translation: CASQGPNTEAFF. Based on the CDR3 plus reference TRBV11-2 and TRBJ1-1, the full variable domain is EAGVAQSPRYKIIEKRQSVAFWCNPISGHATLYWYQQILGQGPKLLIQFQNNGVVDDSQLPKDRFSAERLKGVDSTLKIQPAKLEDSAVYLCASQGPNTEAFFGQGTRLTVV.

The chain combines TRBV29-1 with TRBJ2-7; 12 bases line up with TRBD2. V shed 5 bases, J shed 3 bases, and the junction held 14 bases outside the gene matches. This CDR3 has 17 amino acids. Germline loops: CDR1 SQVTM, CDR2 ANQGSEA. CDR3 nucleotides: TGCAGCGTTTACGATTTTTCGACTAGCGGGAGCCACTACGAGCAGTACTTC. It codes for CSVYDFSTSGSHYEQYF.

This clone appeared a few times. The rearrangement joins TRBV30 to TRBJ1-4, with 8 bases identical to TRBD1. Germline CDR1 is GTSNPN and CDR2 is SVGIG (reference sequence). There are 11 residues in the CDR3. V trimming: 8 bases; J trimming: 11 bases; junction bases outside the gene matches: 7. CDR3 sequence reads: CALDRGFKLFF. The DNA for the CDR3 is TGTGCCCTTGACAGGGGATTTAAACTGTTTTTT.

The chain recombines TRBV30 with TRBJ2-1; possible D gene TRBD2, 6 bases. V gave up 4 bases and J gave up 5 bases, with 12 bases separating them. This CDR3 contains 13 residues. Looked up from germline, CDR1 is GTSNPN and CDR2 is SVGIG (reference sequence). The CDR3 nucleotides read TGTGCCTGGAACCCGGGAGTGGACAATGAGCAGTTCTTC. Translation: CAWNPGVDNEQFF.

CDR3 sequence (DNA): TGTGCCAGCAGCCCCCCTGGAGGGGCAGGGGGTGTTGAAAAACTGTTTTTT. Its protein product is CASSPPGGAGGVEKLFF. This chain connects TRBV7-8 to TRBJ1-4; 7 bases agree with TRBD1. Germline V gives CDR1 SGHVS, CDR2 FQNEAQ. CDR3 length equals 17 residues. Germline trimming cut 5 bases from V and 7 bases from J; bases unmatched to any gene: 16.

This chain joins TRBV15 and TRBJ2-1; D call uncertain. The V and J ends lost 4 bases and 8 bases respectively, with 9 bases between them. The CDR3 spans 12 residues. CDR1 and CDR2 from the germline V gene are LNHNV and YYDKDF (reference sequence). CDR3 amino acids: CATSKRLDEQFF. The CDR3 DNA sequence: TGTGCCACCAGCAAACGGTTGGATGAGCAGTTCTTC.

J is TRBJ1-1 and V is TRBV11-1; 7 bases agree with TRBD1. V trimming: 3 bases; J trimming: 5 bases; junction bases outside the gene matches: 6. This CDR3 comprises 14 residues. CDR1 is SGHAT and CDR2 is FQDESV in the germline V gene (reference sequence). CDR3 loop: CASSLELQGTEAFF. In nucleotides, the CDR3 is TGTGCCAGCAGCTTGGAACTACAGGGGACTGAAGCTTTCTTT.